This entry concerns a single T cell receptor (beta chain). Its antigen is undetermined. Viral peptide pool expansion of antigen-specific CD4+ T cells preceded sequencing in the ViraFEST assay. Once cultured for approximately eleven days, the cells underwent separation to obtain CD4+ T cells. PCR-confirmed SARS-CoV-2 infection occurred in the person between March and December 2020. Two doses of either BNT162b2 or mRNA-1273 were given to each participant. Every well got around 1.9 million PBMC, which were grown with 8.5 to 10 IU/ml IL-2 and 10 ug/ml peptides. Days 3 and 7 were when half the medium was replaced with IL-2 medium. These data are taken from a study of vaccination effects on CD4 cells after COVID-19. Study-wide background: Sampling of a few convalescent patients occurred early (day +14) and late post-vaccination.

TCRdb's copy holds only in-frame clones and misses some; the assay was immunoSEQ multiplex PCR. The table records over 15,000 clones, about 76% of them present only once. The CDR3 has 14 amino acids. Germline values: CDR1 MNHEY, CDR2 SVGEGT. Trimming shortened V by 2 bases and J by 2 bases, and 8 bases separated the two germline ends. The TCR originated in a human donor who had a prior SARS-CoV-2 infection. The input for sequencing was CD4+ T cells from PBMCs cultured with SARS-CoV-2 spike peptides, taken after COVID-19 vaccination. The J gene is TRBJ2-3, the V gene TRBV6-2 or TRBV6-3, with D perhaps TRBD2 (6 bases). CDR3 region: CASSYGDSTDTQYF. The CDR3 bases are TGTGCCAGCAGTTACGGGGACTCCACAGATACGCAGTATTTT.